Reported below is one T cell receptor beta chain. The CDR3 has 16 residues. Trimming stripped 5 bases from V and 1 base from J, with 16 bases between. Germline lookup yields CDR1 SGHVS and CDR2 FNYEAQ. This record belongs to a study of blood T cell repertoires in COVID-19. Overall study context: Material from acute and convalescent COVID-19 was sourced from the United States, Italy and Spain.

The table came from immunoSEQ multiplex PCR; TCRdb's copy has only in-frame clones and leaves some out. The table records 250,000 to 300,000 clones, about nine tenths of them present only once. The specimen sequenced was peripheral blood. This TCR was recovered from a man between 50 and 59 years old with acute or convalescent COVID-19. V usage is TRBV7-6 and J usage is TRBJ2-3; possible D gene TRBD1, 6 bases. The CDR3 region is CASSAVPGHGTDTQYF. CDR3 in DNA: TGTGCCAGCAGCGCGGTTCCGGGACATGGCACAGATACGCAGTATTTT.